This TCR beta chain was recorded in a study of T cell repertoires in cytomegalovirus infection. Study context: Through public TCR beta signatures, both CMV infection and matching HLA type were indicated.

This clonotype was counted many times. Its specificity is not known. Study-wide points: Summed frequency of shared TCR beta families picked out CMV carriers who also had the relevant HLA. HLA-C-restricted, CMV-specific TCR beta clonotypes were dominant ex vivo.

TCRdb analysed the reads with MiXCR anew, one entry per CDR3 protein. The profile covers a few hundred thousand distinct CDR3 sequences, with around 13% appearing a single time and 8.5% to 9% taken by the ten largest. The receptor comes from a human donor in good health (CMV status not recorded). Some clones in this sample may be carry-over from other donors' samples. What was sequenced was PBMCs.

Here the CDR3 DNA reads TGTGCCAGTAGTACCCCGACAGGGGGAACCTACGAGCAGTACTTC. Encoded protein: CASSTPTGGTYEQYF. J is TRBJ2-7 and V is TRBV19, with 9 bases that match TRBD1. The V gene's germline CDR1 is LNHDA and CDR2 SQIVND (reference sequence). This CDR3 contains 15 residues. V was clipped by 4 bases and J by 2 bases; unmatched bases: 6.